Here is one T cell receptor (beta chain) with its context. The authors ran a second PCR of 7 to 11 cycles using a sample-barcoded 5' primer and a J-beta primer mix. TCRdb passed the 5' RACE reads through MiXCR, listing each CDR3 protein once. Of around 800,000 distinct CDR3 sequences in the sample, about 53% were seen once. The CDR3 contains 14 residues. V was pared by 6 bases and J by 5 bases, with 13 bases between. This record comes from a study of blood T cells in healthy people across ages. The sequencing input was blood. The chain recombines TRBV12-3 or TRBV12-4 with TRBJ1-4; no firm D call. The clonotype originates from a man at least 80 years old in good health. The CDR3 DNA reads TGTGCCAGCAGGAGAGTAGGAACCAATGAAAAACTGTTTTTT. Encoded protein: CASRRVGTNEKLFF.